Presented here are 27 T cell receptor beta chains from one specimen sequenced in a study of glioma-infiltrating T cells after dendritic cell vaccination. Stated time point: after dendritic cell vaccination, including at tumor progression/relapse. Produced via immunoSEQ multiplex PCR; TCRdb's table is partial and in-frame only. This repertoire shows 90,000 to 95,000 clones, roughly four fifths found once; its top ten account for approximately 2%. Sample: blood, taken after dendritic cell vaccination. These receptors were obtained from a human donor with glioblastoma.

The chain recombines TRBV6-1 with TRBJ2-7; 7 nucleotides match TRBD1. Trimming at V came to 1 base and at J to 6 bases, leaving 6 bases not matched to a gene. The germline gives CDR1 MNHNS, CDR2 SASEGT. The CDR3 spans 14 residues. The CDR3 sequence is CASSEGGNRGEQYV. The CDR3 DNA is TGTGCCAGCAGTGAAGGAGGGAACAGGGGCGAGCAGTACGTC.

The chain employs TRBV5-1 and TRBJ2-1; TRBD1 matches 7 bases. The CDR3 length is 13 residues. In germline, CDR1 is SGHRS, CDR2 YFSETQ. The ends lost 4 bases at V and 9 bases at J; junction bases unmatched: 7. The DNA of the CDR3 is TGCGCCAGCAGCACCTACGACAGGGCTGAGCAGTTCTTC. Protein product: CASSTYDRAEQFF.

The V and J genes are TRBV5-1 and TRBJ1-3, with 7 bases aligning to TRBD1. V gave up 0 bases and J gave up 7 bases; unmatched junction bases: 10. Per the germline V gene, CDR1 is SGHRS and CDR2 is YFSETQ. The CDR3 consists of 16 residues. The CDR3 here is CASSLADRARSNTIYF. CDR3 DNA sequence: TGCGCCAGCAGCTTGGCCGACAGGGCTAGGTCGAACACCATATATTTT.

The J gene is TRBJ1-2, the V gene TRBV30, with D unclear. There are 14 residues in the CDR3. CDR1 and CDR2 (germline): GTSNPN, SVGIG (reference sequence). The ends were cut back, 4 bases at V and 6 bases at J, with 18 bases in the middle. CDR3 sequence: CAWNILRGANGYTF. DNA for the CDR3: TGTGCCTGGAACATACTGAGAGGCGCGAATGGCTACACCTTC. Looking up the rest from reference TRBV30 and TRBJ1-2 gives the full variable domain: SQTIHQWPATLVQPVGSPLSLECTVEGTSNPNLYWYRQAAGRGLQLLFYSVGIGQISSEVPQNLSASRPQDRQFILSSKKLLLSDSGFYLCAWNILRGANGYTFGSGTRLTVV.

V usage is TRBV18 and J usage is TRBJ1-3; no reliable D call. Per germline, CDR1 KGHSH and CDR2 LQKENI. V gave up 4 bases and J gave up 0 bases, with 13 bases separating them. This CDR3 region has 16 residues. The CDR3 loop is CASSLLGPPSGNTIYF. The CDR3 DNA sequence: TGTGCCAGCTCACTGCTCGGTCCTCCCTCTGGAAACACCATATATTTT.

V and J are TRBV6-5 and TRBJ1-6; 10 positions match TRBD1. This CDR3 spans 14 amino acids. CDR1 is MNHEY, CDR2 SVGAGI, per germline. Unmatched junction bases numbered 6, after V lost 11 bases and J lost 5 bases. The CDR3 is CAGRTGGDNSPLHF. In DNA form, the CDR3 reads TGTGCCGGAAGGACAGGGGGTGATAATTCACCCCTCCACTTT.

The gene calls are TRBV4-1 and TRBJ2-1, with 7 bases aligning to TRBD1. The CDR3 extends over 15 amino acids. Looked up from germline, CDR1 is MGHRA and CDR2 is YSYEKL. The trim removed 3 bases at V and 9 bases at J, leaving 11 bases unmatched. CDR3 in DNA: TGCGCCAGCAGCCAGGTCGACAGGGATGTAAGTGAGCAGTTCTTC. It encodes CASSQVDRDVSEQFF.

This chain uses TRBV6-1 with TRBJ1-5; 8 positions match TRBD1. This CDR3 region has 16 residues. The junction had 5 bases not matched to a gene; V was cut back by 2 bases and J by 2 bases. Per germline, CDR1 MNHNS and CDR2 SASEGT. CDR3: CASSELTGVGNQPQHF. The CDR3 DNA reads as TGTGCCAGCAGTGAATTGACAGGGGTCGGCAATCAGCCCCAGCATTTT.

This clone was observed a single time. The chain is built from TRBV2 and TRBJ1-2, with TRBD1 identical over 8 bases. Germline V lookup: CDR1 SNHLY, CDR2 FYNNEI. V was pared by 8 bases and J by 3 bases, with 8 bases of the junction left unmatched. The CDR3 has 14 residues. DNA of the CDR3: TGTGCCAGCCTGCTAAGACAGGGGCACTATGGCTACACCTTC. Encoded protein: CASLLRQGHYGYTF.

The J gene is TRBJ2-2, the V gene TRBV9; the D gene is possibly TRBD2 (5 bases). V was clipped by 1 base and J by 6 bases, with 13 bases between them. Germline V lookup: CDR1 SGDLS, CDR2 YYNGEE. The CDR3 runs to 15 residues. This CDR3 is CASSVSGHAAGELFF. The CDR3, as DNA: TGTGCCAGCAGCGTAAGCGGCCATGCGGCCGGGGAGCTGTTTTTT.

This clone was found once. The chain recombines TRBV7-9 with TRBJ1-2, with unresolved D. Germline V gene lookup returns CDR1 SEHNR and CDR2 FQNEAQ (reference sequence). V gave up 3 bases and J gave up 8 bases, with 16 bases separating them. The CDR3 runs 14 residues. In nucleotides, the CDR3 is TGTGCCAGCAGCTTTAGACTGTCTCCGGGAGGCTACACCTTC. It codes for CASSFRLSPGGYTF.

V gene TRBV9 combines with J gene TRBJ2-3, with 10 bases fitting TRBD2. V was pared by 0 bases and J by 1 base, with 5 bases of the junction left unmatched. Germline V gives CDR1 SGDLS, CDR2 YYNGEE. This CDR3 is built from 17 residues. The CDR3 is CASSVVPGTSGTDTQYF. As DNA, the CDR3 is TGTGCCAGCAGCGTAGTCCCAGGGACTAGCGGCACAGATACGCAGTATTTT.

This sequence joins TRBV6-6 and TRBJ1-6, with 7 nucleotides matching TRBD1. Germline V CDR1 and CDR2: MNHNY, SVGAGI (reference sequence). The CDR3 has 15 residues. V was pared by 6 bases and J by 3 bases, with 5 bases of the junction left unmatched. The CDR3 sequence: CASRTGRNYNSPLHF. CDR3 bases: TGTGCCAGCAGGACAGGGCGTAACTATAATTCACCCCTCCACTTT.

This chain links TRBV5-1 with TRBJ1-1; possible D gene TRBD1, 6 bases. This CDR3 comprises 15 residues. V lost 0 bases, J lost 5 bases, and 14 bases lay in between. Germline values: CDR1 SGHRS, CDR2 YFSETQ. DNA of the CDR3: TGCGCCAGCAGCTTGGGAGTAGGGGGAAGGACTGAAGCTTTCTTT. It yields the protein CASSLGVGGRTEAFF.

This sequence joins TRBV19 and TRBJ2-1, with D maybe TRBD2 (5 bases). Trimming took off 2 bases at V and 7 bases at J, with 18 bases between the two ends. The CDR3 is made up of 16 amino acids. Per germline, CDR1 LNHDA and CDR2 SQIVND (reference sequence). CDR3 loop: CASSIFSFASLNEQFF. The DNA for the CDR3 is TGTGCCAGTAGTATATTTAGTTTCGCTAGCTTAAATGAGCAGTTCTTC.

The CDR3 reads CAISVLRGRSYNEQFF. Written as DNA, the CDR3 is TGTGCCATCAGTGTTCTTCGGGGGAGATCCTACAATGAGCAGTTCTTC. The rearrangement joins TRBV10-3 to TRBJ2-1; D may be TRBD2 (6 bases). The V and J ends lost 4 bases and 1 base respectively, with 14 bases between them. CDR1 and CDR2 (germline): ENHRY, SYGVKD. The CDR3 totals 16 residues.

The genes are TRBV2 and TRBJ1-4; possibly TRBD1 for D (5 bases). V lost 7 bases and J lost 5, with 17 bases in between. CDR1 is SNHLY and CDR2 is FYNNEI in the germline V gene. The CDR3 runs 15 residues. CDR3 in amino acids: CASKGQGTTNEKLFF. CDR3 in DNA: TGTGCCAGCAAGGGGCAGGGCACCACCAATGAAAAACTGTTTTTT.

In its sample, this clone was seen a few times. The chain has TRBV7-6 and TRBJ1-3, with D unclear. The ends were cut back, 2 bases at V and 2 bases at J, with 16 bases in the middle. This CDR3 contains 17 residues. Germline CDR1 and CDR2: SGHVS and FNYEAQ. The chain's CDR3 is CASSLSTPQITGNTIYF. The CDR3 coding sequence is TGTGCCAGCAGCTTATCGACCCCACAGATCACTGGAAACACCATATATTTT.

As regards this clone: At the DNA level, this CDR3 is encoded by other sequences in the same sample as well. The J gene is TRBJ2-5, the V gene TRBV6-1, with 9 nucleotides matching TRBD2. The CDR3 loop spans 15 amino acids. The J segment lost 2 bases and the V segment lost 3 bases, leaving 4 bases of the junction unmatched. Looked up from germline, CDR1 is MNHNS and CDR2 is SASEGT. CDR3 loop: CASSELAGGQETQYF. For the CDR3, the DNA is TGTGCCAGCAGTGAGTTGGCGGGAGGGCAAGAGACCCAGTACTTC.

The V call is TRBV19, the J call TRBJ1-5; a possible D gene is TRBD1 (5 bases). The CDR3 has 16 residues. V was pared by 3 bases and J by 3 bases, with 15 bases between. Germline lookup yields CDR1 LNHDA and CDR2 SQIVND (reference sequence). CDR3 region: CASSIRRAGTNQPQHF. In nucleotides, the CDR3 is TGTGCCAGTAGTATCCGCAGGGCCGGTACCAATCAGCCCCAGCATTTT.

This chain joins TRBV29-1 and TRBJ1-3; D gene unclear. CDR3 size: 12 residues. Germline CDR1 SQVTM, CDR2 ANQGSEA. V shed 5 bases and J shed 0 bases, with 5 bases lying between them. As DNA, the CDR3 is TGCAGCGTTAGCCCCTCTGGAAACACCATATATTTT. Residues: CSVSPSGNTIYF.

This chain uses TRBV7-9 with TRBJ2-1, with TRBD1 matching 8 bases. The CDR3 is made up of 15 amino acids. V was pared by 8 bases and J by 4 bases, with 10 bases of the junction left unmatched. Germline V gene lookup returns CDR1 SEHNR and CDR2 FQNEAQ (reference sequence). CDR3 region: CASGGGTGLYNEQFF. Written as DNA, the CDR3 is TGTGCCAGCGGTGGGGGGACAGGTCTATACAATGAGCAGTTCTTC.

V gene TRBV6-6 combines with J gene TRBJ1-1; TRBD1 might be the D (6 bases). CDR3 length: 14 residues. From germline, CDR1 is MNHNY and CDR2 SVGAGI (reference sequence). Trimming removed 4 bases at V and 2 bases at J, with 11 bases between. This CDR3 reads CASSSGQINTEAFF. The CDR3 coding sequence is TGTGCCAGCAGTTCCGGACAGATCAACACTGAAGCTTTCTTT.

J is TRBJ1-1 and V is TRBV18; D call uncertain. The CDR3 has 17 residues. Trimming stripped 3 bases from V and 0 bases from J, with 17 bases between. Germline CDR1 reads KGHSH; CDR2 reads LQKENI. Here the CDR3 reads CASSPYISDTLNTEAFF. The CDR3 coding sequence is TGTGCCAGCTCACCTTATATCTCAGATACCTTGAACACTGAAGCTTTCTTT.

The chain has TRBV15 and TRBJ1-5, with D perhaps TRBD1 (6 bases). The V and J ends lost 1 base and 4 bases respectively, with 8 bases between them. Germline-derived CDR1 and CDR2 are LNHNV and YYDKDF (reference sequence). The CDR3 is 14 residues long. In DNA form, the CDR3 reads TGTGCCACCAGCAGAGGCAGGGGTAATCAGCCCCAGCATTTT. Translating gives CATSRGRGNQPQHF.

The sample holds one count of this clone. The V and J genes are TRBV7-9 and TRBJ1-2, with D hard to call. The germline CDR1 and CDR2 sequences are SEHNR and FQNEAQ (reference sequence). The V end was cut by 7 bases, the J end by 5 bases, with 14 bases between. CDR3 length: 13 amino acids. This CDR3 reads CASTPSGFYGYTF. The CDR3 DNA reads as TGTGCCAGCACCCCATCCGGGTTTTATGGCTACACCTTC. Drawing the rest from reference TRBV7-9 and TRBJ1-2, the complete variable domain is DTGVSQNPRHKITKRGQNVTFRCDPISEHNRLYWYRQTLGQGPEFLTYFQNEAQLEKSRLLSDRFSAERPKGSFSTLEIQRTEQGDSAMYLCASTPSGFYGYTFGSGTRLTVV.

The chain is built from TRBV5-6 and TRBJ1-1, with D unclear. This CDR3 is built from 13 residues. CDR1 and CDR2 (germline): SGHDT, YYEEEE. V lost 5 bases and J lost 1, with 9 bases in between. This CDR3 reads CASRLTGNTEAFF. CDR3 DNA: TGTGCCAGCAGGCTGACGGGGAACACTGAAGCTTTCTTT.